Here is one T cell receptor (beta chain) with its context. This record comes from a study of regulatory T cells in long-lasting Graves disease. Germline-derived CDR1 and CDR2 are SGHRS and YFSETQ. The CDR3 has 13 residues. V lost 5 bases and J lost 9, with 14 bases in between. The sample's time point: newly diagnosed GD, antithyroid drugs for less than 3 months. TCR sequences were obtained from RNA taken from PBMCs. For TCR beta, libraries came from iRepertoire HTBI primers and Arm-PCR of CDR3 regions. TCRdb itself ran the multiplex PCR reads through MiXCR, one entry per CDR3 protein. The data hold some 600,000 distinct CDR3 sequences, with 15% to 20% observed a single time. These same records also appear under a second study, on T cells in Graves' hyperthyroidism and ophthalmopathy.

The material sequenced was peripheral blood mononuclear cells (PBMCs), taken at new diagnosis, from a patient treated with antithyroid drugs. This sequence originates from a man aged 18 to 30 with Graves disease. The rearrangement uses TRBV5-1 and TRBJ2-2, with TRBD1 as a possible D gene (5 bases). CDR3 sequence reads: CASRRTMNRELFF. The CDR3 nucleotides are TGCGCCAGCAGAAGGACAATGAATCGGGAGCTGTTTTTT. Combining the CDR3 with reference TRBV5-1 and TRBJ2-2 gives the whole variable domain KAGVTQTPRYLIKTRGQQVTLSCSPISGHRSVSWYQQTPGQGLQFLFEYFSETQRNKGNFPGRFSGRQFSNSRSEMNVSTLELGDSALYLCASRRTMNRELFFGEGSRLTVL.